This T cell receptor (beta chain) was recorded in a study of blood T cell repertoires in COVID-19. The CDR3 spans 14 residues. CDR1 and CDR2 (germline): LGHDT, YNNKEL (reference sequence). Trimming cost V 7 bases and J 6 bases; bases outside gene matches: 7. This clone was counted a single time. Some clones are missing from TCRdb's copy, which holds only in-frame ones; the method was immunoSEQ multiplex PCR. The profile covers about 270,000 clones, with approximately 85% appearing a single time and over 7.5% taken by the ten largest. Sequences were obtained from PBMCs or T cells enriched from blood (not recorded which). The receptor was derived from a woman aged 45 to 65 with acute COVID-19. The V call is TRBV3-1 (or the pseudogene TRBV3-2), the J call TRBJ2-2; 8 bases agree with TRBD1. The CDR3 region has the DNA TGTGCCAGCAACGACAGGGGTATCGCCGGGGAGCTGTTTTTT. Translated, it gives CASNDRGIAGELFF.